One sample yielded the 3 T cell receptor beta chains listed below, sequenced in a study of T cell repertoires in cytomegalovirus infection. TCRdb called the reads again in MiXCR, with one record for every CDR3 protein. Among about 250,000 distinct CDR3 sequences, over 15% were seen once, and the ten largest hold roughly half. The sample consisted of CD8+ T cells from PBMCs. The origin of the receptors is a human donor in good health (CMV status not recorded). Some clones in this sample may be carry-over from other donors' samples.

The CDR3 sequence: CASSWDRNEQYF. CDR3 coding DNA: TGTGCCAGCAGTTGGGACCGCAACGAGCAGTACTTC. V gene TRBV12-3 or TRBV12-4 combines with J gene TRBJ2-7; the D call may be TRBD1 or TRBD2 (5 bases each). The CDR3 is 12 residues long. Trimming shortened V by 4 bases and J by 5 bases, and 9 bases separated the two germline ends.

The CDR3 loop reads CASSPGSQETQYF. The CDR3 DNA is TGTGCCAGCAGTCCAGGCAGCCAAGAGACCCAGTACTTC. This chain connects TRBV27 to TRBJ2-5; D gene uncertain. The CDR3 consists of 13 residues. Germline V CDR1 and CDR2: MNHEY, SMNVEV (reference sequence). V was clipped by 5 bases and J by 1 base, with 8 bases between them.

CDR3 bases: TGTGCCAGCAGTACACGGCCGACCCCGGTGCCCAATGAAAAACTGTTTTTT. Protein: CASSTRPTPVPNEKLFF. This rearrangement joins TRBV6-5 to TRBJ1-4, with D uncertain. This CDR3 spans 17 amino acids. The germline gives CDR1 MNHEY, CDR2 SVGAGI. With 5 bases removed from V and 5 bases from J, the gap between germline ends came to 21 bases.